The count of the clone carrying this TCR beta chain is one. Its antigen is as yet unknown. Not enrolled were patients with uncontrolled infection, other autoimmune disease, pregnancy or lactation. The TCR beta CDR3 regions underwent amplification using RNA transcripts as the source. TCR CDR3 underwent first-round RT-PCR with the HTBI primer set. TCRdb reprocessed the multiplex PCR reads via MiXCR and lists one record per CDR3 protein. The table shows hundreds of thousands of distinct CDR3 sequences, with less than 30% occurring only once. The data originate from a study of T cells in Graves' hyperthyroidism and ophthalmopathy. Across the whole study: Peripheral blood was collected at initial diagnosis, before any treatment.

CDR3 length: 12 residues. Germline lookup yields CDR1 DFQATT and CDR2 SNEGSKA (reference sequence). Overall study results and limits: In blood, most of the thyroid clonotypes expanded above 0.001 were also present. Ophthalmopathy, which appeared later, was predicted by the model a median roughly 6.6 months before onset.

The rearrangement links TRBV20-1 to TRBJ2-2, with D uncertain. The sequenced sample consisted of blood. The clonotype originates from a man aged 35 to 55 with Graves' hyperthyroidism that later progressed to Graves' ophthalmopathy. This CDR3 reads CSLRPNTGELFF. The CDR3 DNA reads as TGCAGCCTTAGGCCGAACACCGGGGAGCTGTTTTTT.